This record covers a single TCR beta chain. No antigen is known for it. Researchers report immunoSEQ v3.0 was run at survey level. This table comes from immunoSEQ multiplex PCR, and its TCRdb copy is limited to in-frame clones, with some not included. The table includes approximately 30,000 clones, roughly 83% detected once. The sample originates from a study of long-term antiretroviral therapy in people with HIV. This CDR3 spans 15 amino acids. With V trimmed by 3 bases and J by 3 bases, 6 bases remained unmatched. Germline V gene data show CDR1 as SGHDN and CDR2 as FVKESK. Study-level results: The repertoire was dominated at all time points by clones expanded before ART. ART preceded a rise in diversity that nonetheless stayed lower than in transplant donor controls.

The receptor comes from a young man with HIV. The chain carries TRBV14 and TRBJ2-7, with 9 bases fitting TRBD2. Specimen: unsorted PBMCs, collected 1.9 years after starting antiretroviral therapy. The CDR3 here is CASSQLLAGYYEQYF. CDR3 DNA: TGTGCCAGCAGCCAGCTGCTAGCGGGATACTACGAGCAGTACTTC.